These 9 T cell receptor beta chains share one sample of origin, sequenced in a study of cytomegalovirus exposure and HLA in healthy donors. 60 Vbeta and 13 Jbeta primers were used in PCR. Produced via immunoSEQ multiplex PCR; TCRdb's table is partial and in-frame only. This sample contains 100,000 to 150,000 clones. The sequencing sample was made of PBMCs. The receptors were gathered from a man between 18 and 29 years old in good health and CMV-seronegative.

V usage is TRBV13 and J usage is TRBJ1-2; maybe TRBD1 (6 bases). V was cut by 7 bases and J by 3 bases, with 15 bases left in between. The CDR3 is made up of 14 amino acids. Germline CDR1 is PRHDT and CDR2 is FYEKMQ (reference sequence). The CDR3 spells CASKNPRTDYGYTF. The CDR3 nucleotides read TGTGCCAGCAAAAACCCCCGGACAGACTATGGCTACACCTTC.

This chain uses TRBV4-1 with TRBJ1-6; tentatively, D is TRBD1 (5 bases). The V gene lost 0 bases and the J gene lost 15 bases, with 12 bases spanning the gap. Germline assignment: CDR1 MGHRA and CDR2 YSYEKL. The CDR3 loop spans 13 amino acids. The CDR3 bases are TGCGCCAGCAGCCAAGACTCCCCGGGACTCCTCCACTTT. It encodes CASSQDSPGLLHF.

The chain links TRBV25-1 to TRBJ1-1; tentative D call: TRBD1 (6 bases). The CDR3 is made up of 13 amino acids. Trimming shortened V by 8 bases and J by 2 bases, and 12 bases separated the two germline ends. Per the germline V gene, CDR1 is MGHDK and CDR2 is SYGVNS. The CDR3 here is CASAGVSNTEAFF. In DNA form, the CDR3 reads TGTGCCAGCGCAGGGGTCTCAAACACTGAAGCTTTCTTT.

This sequence joins TRBV5-1 and TRBJ2-3, with a weak D call TRBD1 (5 bases). Trimming cost V 4 bases and J 1 base, with 10 bases left between them. The CDR3 runs to 14 residues. Germline V gives CDR1 SGHRS, CDR2 YFSETQ. The CDR3 DNA reads TGCGCCAGCAGCCCCCAACAGGGCACAGATACGCAGTATTTT. It translates to CASSPQQGTDTQYF.

This chain connects TRBV2 to TRBJ1-1, with D possibly being TRBD1 (6 bases). Germline-derived CDR1 and CDR2 are SNHLY and FYNNEI. The CDR3 covers 12 residues. V was pared by 11 bases and J by 0 bases, with 10 bases between. The CDR3 sequence is CAGYRVNTEAFF. DNA of the CDR3: TGTGCCGGGTACAGGGTGAACACTGAAGCTTTCTTT.

The J gene is TRBJ2-1, the V gene TRBV7-3; D unresolved. The CDR3 spans 14 residues. Germline V lookup: CDR1 SGHTA, CDR2 FQGTGA. The ends were cut back, 4 bases at V and 0 bases at J, with 7 bases in the middle. The CDR3 sequence is CASSSVSSYNEQFF. DNA for the CDR3: TGTGCCAGCAGCTCGGTGAGCTCCTACAATGAGCAGTTCTTC.

The rearrangement joins TRBV5-6 to TRBJ1-1; D is unclear. V was cut by 2 bases and J by 4 bases, with 9 bases left in between. This CDR3 is built from 13 residues. Looked up from germline, CDR1 is SGHDT and CDR2 is YYEEEE. CDR3 amino acids: CASSFLEGTEAFF. Written as DNA, the CDR3 is TGTGCCAGCAGCTTTCTGGAGGGCACTGAAGCTTTCTTT. The variable domain in full, with the rest retrieved from reference TRBV5-6 and TRBJ1-1, is DAGVTQSPTHLIKTRGQQVTLRCSPKSGHDTVSWYQQALGQGPQFIFQYYEEEERQRGNFPDRFSGHQFPNYSSELNVNALLLGDSALYLCASSFLEGTEAFFGQGTRLTVV.

The chain has TRBV6-4 and TRBJ2-1; a weak D match, TRBD2 (7 bases). V dropped 4 bases and J dropped 4 bases, with 14 bases sitting between them. The CDR3 totals 15 residues. CDR1 is MRHNA and CDR2 is SNTAGT in the germline V gene. Written as DNA, the CDR3 is TGTGCCAGCAGTGTGGAAGGGGGGGGGTACAATGAGCAGTTCTTC. Protein sequence: CASSVEGGGYNEQFF.

The chain employs TRBV4-3 and TRBJ1-5; TRBD1 is a possible D gene (6 bases). V lost 0 bases to trimming and J lost 6 bases, with 12 bases between them. This CDR3 has 15 residues. The germline gives CDR1 LGHNA, CDR2 YSLEER. CDR3 loop: CASSQEWGGVQPQHF. The DNA for the CDR3 is TGCGCCAGCAGCCAAGAGTGGGGGGGCGTTCAGCCCCAGCATTTT.